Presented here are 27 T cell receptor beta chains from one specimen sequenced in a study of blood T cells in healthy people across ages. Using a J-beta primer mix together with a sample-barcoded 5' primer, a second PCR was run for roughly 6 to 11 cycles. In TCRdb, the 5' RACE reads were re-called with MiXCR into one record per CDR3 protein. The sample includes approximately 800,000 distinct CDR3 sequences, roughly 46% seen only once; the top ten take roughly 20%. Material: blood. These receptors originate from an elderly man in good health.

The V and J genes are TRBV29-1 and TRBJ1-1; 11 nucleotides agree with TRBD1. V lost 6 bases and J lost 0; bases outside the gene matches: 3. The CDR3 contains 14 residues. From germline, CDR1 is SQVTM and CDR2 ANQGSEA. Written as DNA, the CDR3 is TGCAGCGTCACGGACAGGGGGCTGAACACTGAAGCTTTCTTT. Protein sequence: CSVTDRGLNTEAFF.

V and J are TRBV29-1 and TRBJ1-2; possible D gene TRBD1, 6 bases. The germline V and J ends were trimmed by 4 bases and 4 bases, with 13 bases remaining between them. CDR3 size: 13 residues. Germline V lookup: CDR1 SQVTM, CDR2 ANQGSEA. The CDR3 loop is CSVGTGTTYGYTF. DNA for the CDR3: TGCAGCGTTGGTACAGGGACCACCTATGGCTACACCTTC.

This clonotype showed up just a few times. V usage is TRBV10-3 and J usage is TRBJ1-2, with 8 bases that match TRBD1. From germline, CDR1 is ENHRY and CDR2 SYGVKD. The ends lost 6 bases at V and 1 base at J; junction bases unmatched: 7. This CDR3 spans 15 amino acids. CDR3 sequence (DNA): TGTGCCATCAGACAGGGACAGGAGAATAACTATGGCTACACCTTC. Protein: CAIRQGQENNYGYTF.

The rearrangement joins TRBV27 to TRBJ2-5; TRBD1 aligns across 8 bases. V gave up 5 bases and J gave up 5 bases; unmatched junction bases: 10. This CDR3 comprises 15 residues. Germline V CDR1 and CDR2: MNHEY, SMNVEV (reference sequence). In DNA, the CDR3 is TGTGCCAGCAGTAGGGTGACAGGGGTACAGGAGACCCAGTACTTC. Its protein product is CASSRVTGVQETQYF.

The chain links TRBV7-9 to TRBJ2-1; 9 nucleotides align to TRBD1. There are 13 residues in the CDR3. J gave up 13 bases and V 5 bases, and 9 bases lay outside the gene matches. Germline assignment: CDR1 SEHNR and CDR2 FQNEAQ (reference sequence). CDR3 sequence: CASSPGTGSTQFF. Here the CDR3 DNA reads TGTGCCAGCAGCCCCGGGACAGGGTCGACCCAGTTCTTC.

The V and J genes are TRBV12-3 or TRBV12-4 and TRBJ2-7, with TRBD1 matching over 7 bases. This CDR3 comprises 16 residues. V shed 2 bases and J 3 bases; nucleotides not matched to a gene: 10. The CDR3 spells CASSLYDRTGDYEQYF. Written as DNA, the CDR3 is TGTGCCAGCAGTTTATACGATAGGACAGGTGACTACGAGCAGTACTTC.

The CDR3 sequence is CASSPGQAGANVLTF. The CDR3 DNA is TGTGCCAGCAGTCCCGGACAGGCTGGGGCCAACGTCCTGACTTTC. The gene calls are TRBV12-3 or TRBV12-4 and TRBJ2-6, with TRBD1 matching 7 bases. This CDR3 region has 15 residues. The V gene end was trimmed by 5 bases and the J gene end by 2 bases; junction bases not matched to a gene: 3.

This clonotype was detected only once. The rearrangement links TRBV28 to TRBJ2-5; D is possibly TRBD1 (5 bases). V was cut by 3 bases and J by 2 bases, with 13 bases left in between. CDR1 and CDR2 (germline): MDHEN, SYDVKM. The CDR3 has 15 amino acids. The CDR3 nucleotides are TGTGCCAGCAGTTTCTTACTGACAGATCAAGAGACCCAGTACTTC. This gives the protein CASSFLLTDQETQYF.

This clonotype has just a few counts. The CDR3 DNA sequence: TGCAGTGCTAGTTTAGGACTAGCGGGGGGCACAGATACGCAGTATTTT. Translating gives CSASLGLAGGTDTQYF. The rearrangement links TRBV20-1 to TRBJ2-3; 13 nucleotides agree with TRBD2. Per the germline V gene, CDR1 is DFQATT and CDR2 is SNEGSKA (reference sequence). The CDR3 has 16 amino acids. The V segment lost 3 bases and the J segment 1 base; nucleotides outside the gene matches: 4.

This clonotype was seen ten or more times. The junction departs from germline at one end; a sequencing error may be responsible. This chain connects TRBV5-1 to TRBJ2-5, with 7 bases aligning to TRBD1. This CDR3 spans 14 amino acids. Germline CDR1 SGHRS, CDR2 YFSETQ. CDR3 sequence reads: CASSSRQGQETQYF. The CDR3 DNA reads TGTGCCAGCAGCTCCCGACAGGGCCAAGAGACCCAGTACTTC.

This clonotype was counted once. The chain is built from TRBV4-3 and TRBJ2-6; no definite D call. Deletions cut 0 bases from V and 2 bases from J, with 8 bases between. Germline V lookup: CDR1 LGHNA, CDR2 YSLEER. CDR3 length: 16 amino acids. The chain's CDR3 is CASSQEASTGANVLTF. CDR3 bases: TGCGCCAGCAGCCAAGAGGCATCTACTGGGGCCAACGTCCTGACTTTC.

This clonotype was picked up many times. CDR3 protein: CASRETGGTNGYTF. The CDR3, as DNA: TGTGCCAGCAGAGAGACAGGGGGCACAAATGGCTACACCTTC. The chain recombines TRBV27 with TRBJ1-2; 10 bases fit TRBD1. Losses at the gene ends were 6 bases for V and 6 bases for J; bases not matched to a gene: 7. The V gene's germline CDR1 is MNHEY and CDR2 SMNVEV (reference sequence). This CDR3 region has 14 residues.

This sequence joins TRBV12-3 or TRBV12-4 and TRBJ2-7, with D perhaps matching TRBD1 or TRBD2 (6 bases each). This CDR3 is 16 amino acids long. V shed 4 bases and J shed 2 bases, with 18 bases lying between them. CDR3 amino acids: CASSYRAGHGTYEQYF. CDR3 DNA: TGTGCCAGCAGTTATCGGGCGGGACACGGGACCTACGAGCAGTACTTC.

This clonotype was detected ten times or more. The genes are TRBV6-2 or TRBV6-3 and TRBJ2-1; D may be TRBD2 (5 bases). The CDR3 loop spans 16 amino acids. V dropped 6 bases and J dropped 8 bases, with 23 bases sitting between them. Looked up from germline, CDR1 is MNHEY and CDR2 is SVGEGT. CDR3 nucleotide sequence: TGTGCCAGCAGACCCGACTACAGCCCCTTAAGAGATGAGCAGTTCTTC. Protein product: CASRPDYSPLRDEQFF.

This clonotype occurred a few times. The chain's CDR3 is CASSSNRGGTDTQYF. CDR3 DNA: TGTGCCAGCAGCTCGAACAGGGGTGGCACAGATACGCAGTATTTT. The chain recombines TRBV7-9 with TRBJ2-3; the match to TRBD1 covers 7 bases. Germline CDR1 and CDR2: SEHNR and FQNEAQ (reference sequence). After removal of 4 bases from V and 1 base from J, the junction contained 5 bases not matched to a gene. The CDR3 extends over 15 amino acids.

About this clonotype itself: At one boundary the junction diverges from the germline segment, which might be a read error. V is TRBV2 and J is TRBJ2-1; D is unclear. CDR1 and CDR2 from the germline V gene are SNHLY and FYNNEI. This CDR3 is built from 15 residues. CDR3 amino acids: CASRARGLSYTEQFF. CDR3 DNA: TGTGCCAGCAGGGCGCGCGGCCTCTCCTACACTGAGCAGTTCTTC.

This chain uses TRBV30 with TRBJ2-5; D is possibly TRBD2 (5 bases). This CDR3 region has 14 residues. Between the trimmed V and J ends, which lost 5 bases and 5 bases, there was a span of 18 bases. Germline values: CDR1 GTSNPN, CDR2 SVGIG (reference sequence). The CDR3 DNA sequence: TGTGCCTGGGGCAGAGCGACTATCCCGGAGACCCAGTACTTC. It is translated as CAWGRATIPETQYF. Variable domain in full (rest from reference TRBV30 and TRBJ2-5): SQTIHQWPATLVQPVGSPLSLECTVEGTSNPNLYWYRQAAGRGLQLLFYSVGIGQISSEVPQNLSASRPQDRQFILSSKKLLLSDSGFYLCAWGRATIPETQYFGPGTRLLVL.

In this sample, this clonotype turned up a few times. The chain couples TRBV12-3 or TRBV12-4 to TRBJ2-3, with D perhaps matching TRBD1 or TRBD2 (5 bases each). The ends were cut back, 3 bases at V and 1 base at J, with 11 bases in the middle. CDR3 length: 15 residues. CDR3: CASSFRGAGTDTQYF. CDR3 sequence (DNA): TGTGCCAGCAGTTTCAGAGGGGCTGGCACAGATACGCAGTATTTT.

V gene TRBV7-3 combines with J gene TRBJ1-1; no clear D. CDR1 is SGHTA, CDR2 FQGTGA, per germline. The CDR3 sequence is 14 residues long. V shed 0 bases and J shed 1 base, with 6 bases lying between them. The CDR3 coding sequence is TGTGCCAGCAGCTTAACCCCATGGAACACTGAAGCTTTCTTT. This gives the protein CASSLTPWNTEAFF.

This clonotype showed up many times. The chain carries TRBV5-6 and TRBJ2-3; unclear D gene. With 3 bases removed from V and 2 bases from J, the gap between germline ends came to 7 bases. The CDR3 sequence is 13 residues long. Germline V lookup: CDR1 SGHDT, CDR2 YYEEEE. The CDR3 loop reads CASSWGSTDTQYF. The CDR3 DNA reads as TGTGCCAGCAGCTGGGGATCCACAGATACGCAGTATTTT.

The DNA for the CDR3 is TGTGCCAGCAGCCCCGCGGTGCAGGGCCCCGGACGTCAGCCCCAGCATTTT. The encoded protein is CASSPAVQGPGRQPQHF. This rearrangement joins TRBV5-5 to TRBJ1-5, with D possibly TRBD1 on 5 matching bases. The CDR3 spans 17 residues. V lost 4 bases and J 6 bases, leaving 23 bases between the germline ends. The germline gives CDR1 SGHKS, CDR2 YYEKEE (reference sequence).

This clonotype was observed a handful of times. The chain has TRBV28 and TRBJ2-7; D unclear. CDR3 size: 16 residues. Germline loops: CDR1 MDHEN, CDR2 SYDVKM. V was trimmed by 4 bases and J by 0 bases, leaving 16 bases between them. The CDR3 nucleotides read TGTGCCAGCAGTTCCTTCATCTTATATAGCTCCTACGAGCAGTACTTC. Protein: CASSSFILYSSYEQYF.

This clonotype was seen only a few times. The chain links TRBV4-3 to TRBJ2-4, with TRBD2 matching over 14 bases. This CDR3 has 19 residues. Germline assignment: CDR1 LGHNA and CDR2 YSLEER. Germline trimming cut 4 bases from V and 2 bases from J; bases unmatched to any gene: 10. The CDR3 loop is CASSPTGTSGSATKNIQYF. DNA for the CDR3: TGCGCCAGCAGCCCCACCGGGACTAGCGGGAGTGCGACCAAAAACATTCAGTACTTC.

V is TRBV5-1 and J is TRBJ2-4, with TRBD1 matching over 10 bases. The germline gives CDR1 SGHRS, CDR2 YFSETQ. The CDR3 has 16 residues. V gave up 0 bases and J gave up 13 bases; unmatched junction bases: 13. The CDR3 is CASSLAVGTGVDAQYF. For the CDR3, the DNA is TGCGCCAGCAGCTTGGCCGTGGGGACAGGGGTGGATGCGCAGTACTTC.

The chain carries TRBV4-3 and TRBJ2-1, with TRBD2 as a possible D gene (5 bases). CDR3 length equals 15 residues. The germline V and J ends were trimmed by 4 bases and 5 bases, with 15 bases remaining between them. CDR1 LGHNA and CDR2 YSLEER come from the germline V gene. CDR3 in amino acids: CASSPPRDTDNEQFF. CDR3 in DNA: TGCGCCAGCAGCCCCCCTCGGGATACCGACAATGAGCAGTTCTTC.

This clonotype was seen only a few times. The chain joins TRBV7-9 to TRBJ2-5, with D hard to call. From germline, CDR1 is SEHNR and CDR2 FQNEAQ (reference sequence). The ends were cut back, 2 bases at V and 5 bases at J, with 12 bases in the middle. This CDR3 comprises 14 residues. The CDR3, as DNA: TGTGCCAGCAGCTTAATGGGAACGGTGGAGACCCAGTACTTC. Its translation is CASSLMGTVETQYF.

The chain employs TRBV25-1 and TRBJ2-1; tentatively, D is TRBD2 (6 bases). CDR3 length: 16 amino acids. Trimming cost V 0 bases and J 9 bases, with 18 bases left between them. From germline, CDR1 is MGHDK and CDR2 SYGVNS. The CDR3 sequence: CASSEYAGRGMGEQFF. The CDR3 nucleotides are TGTGCCAGCAGTGAATATGCCGGCCGGGGGATGGGTGAGCAGTTCTTC.